The 26 T cell receptor beta chains listed next were all sequenced from one sample in a study of Tregs in tolerant kidney transplant recipients. Only in-frame clones appear in the TCRdb table, and some are missing; sequencing was by immunoSEQ multiplex PCR. The table has some 62,000 clones, 95% to 98% seen once; the top ten hold approximately 0.36%. The sequences come from Tregs from blood, collected before the transplant. These TCRs come from a human donor who received a combined kidney and bone marrow transplant.

The J gene is TRBJ1-1, the V gene TRBV10-3; 12 bases are shared with TRBD1. The CDR3 contains 14 residues. Looked up from germline, CDR1 is ENHRY and CDR2 is SYGVKD. Trimming took 2 bases from V and 10 from J; bases not matched to a gene: 5. Here the CDR3 reads CAISEAGTGGRAFF. CDR3 nucleotide sequence: TGTGCCATCAGTGAGGCCGGGACAGGGGGCCGAGCTTTCTTT.

This sequence joins TRBV19 and TRBJ1-1; 7 nucleotides agree with TRBD1. Trimming cost V 3 bases and J 0 bases; bases outside gene matches: 13. Germline-derived CDR1 and CDR2 are LNHDA and SQIVND (reference sequence). The CDR3 covers 18 residues. The chain's CDR3 is CASSIKGTAELMNTEAFF. In nucleotides, the CDR3 is TGTGCCAGTAGTATTAAAGGGACAGCCGAACTCATGAACACTGAAGCTTTCTTT.

This chain uses TRBV5-1 with TRBJ1-4; 12 bases map to TRBD1. The V and J ends lost 4 bases and 6 bases, in that order; junction bases with no gene match: 7. Germline lookup yields CDR1 SGHRS and CDR2 YFSETQ. The CDR3 totals 16 residues. The CDR3 loop is CASSPGQGAGDEKLFF. CDR3 nucleotide sequence: TGCGCCAGCAGCCCGGGACAGGGGGCCGGTGATGAAAAACTGTTTTTT. The full variable domain, its missing parts supplied by reference TRBV5-1 and TRBJ1-4, is KAGVTQTPRYLIKTRGQQVTLSCSPISGHRSVSWYQQTPGQGLQFLFEYFSETQRNKGNFPGRFSGRQFSNSRSEMNVSTLELGDSALYLCASSPGQGAGDEKLFFGSGTQLSVL.

This chain joins TRBV29-1 and TRBJ1-2; possibly TRBD1 for D (5 bases). There are 14 residues in the CDR3. Trimming removed 0 bases from V and 7 bases from J, with 15 bases in between. CDR1 and CDR2 from the germline V gene are SQVTM and ANQGSEA. CDR3 DNA sequence: TGCAGCGTTGAAGACCAGACGATTCAGGGTGGCTACACCTTC. It encodes CSVEDQTIQGGYTF.

The rearrangement uses TRBV27 and TRBJ1-4; 9 nucleotides match TRBD1. The germline gives CDR1 MNHEY, CDR2 SMNVEV (reference sequence). The CDR3 sequence is 15 residues long. V was pared by 6 bases and J by 0 bases, with 2 bases of the junction left unmatched. This chain's CDR3 is CASRRQGATNEKLFF. CDR3 sequence (DNA): TGTGCCAGCAGGAGACAGGGGGCAACTAATGAAAAACTGTTTTTT.

The chain carries TRBV7-2 and TRBJ2-7, with 8 bases aligning to TRBD1. The CDR3 is 16 residues long. CDR1 SGHTA and CDR2 FQGNSA come from the germline V gene. Germline trimming cut 0 bases from V and 2 bases from J; bases unmatched to any gene: 6. The CDR3 sequence: CASSLAPGQETYEQYF. The CDR3, as DNA: TGTGCCAGCAGCTTAGCGCCGGGACAGGAGACCTACGAGCAGTACTTC.

This chain uses TRBV11-3 with TRBJ2-3; D might be TRBD1 (5 bases). Germline V gives CDR1 SGHNT, CDR2 YENEEA. This CDR3 has 17 residues. The V and J ends lost 3 bases and 1 base respectively, with 17 bases between them. DNA of the CDR3: TGTGCCAGCAGCTTGACAGCTAACCCGACACGCACAGATACGCAGTATTTT. Protein sequence: CASSLTANPTRTDTQYF.

The J gene is TRBJ2-3, the V gene TRBV30, with TRBD2 matching 9 bases. The CDR3 sequence is 15 residues long. Germline trimming cut 4 bases from V and 2 bases from J; bases unmatched to any gene: 7. The V gene's germline CDR1 is GTSNPN and CDR2 SVGIG (reference sequence). CDR3 amino acids: CAWIDGLAYTDTQYF. CDR3 nucleotide sequence: TGTGCCTGGATAGATGGACTAGCGTACACAGATACGCAGTATTTT.

CDR3 sequence reads: CASSLISTGVHYGYTF. CDR3 coding DNA: TGTGCCAGCAGCTTAATCTCTACAGGGGTCCACTATGGCTACACCTTC. This chain connects TRBV7-8 to TRBJ1-2, with 7 nucleotides matching TRBD1. The CDR3 runs to 16 residues. Per the germline V gene, CDR1 is SGHVS and CDR2 is FQNEAQ. With V trimmed by 2 bases and J by 3 bases, 9 bases remained unmatched.

The chain has TRBV18 and TRBJ1-1; TRBD1 matches at 7 bases. After removal of 5 bases from V and 3 bases from J, the junction contained 9 bases not matched to a gene. This CDR3 spans 15 amino acids. Per the germline V gene, CDR1 is KGHSH and CDR2 is LQKENI. CDR3 bases: TGTGCCAGCTCATCCACGACAGGGTATGACACTGAAGCTTTCTTT. Amino acids: CASSSTTGYDTEAFF.

The chain couples TRBV7-9 to TRBJ1-5, with 9 bases fitting TRBD1. CDR1 SEHNR and CDR2 FQNEAQ come from the germline V gene (reference sequence). V was clipped by 2 bases and J by 3 bases; unmatched bases: 8. This CDR3 contains 17 residues. In nucleotides, the CDR3 is TGTGCCAGCAGCTTAATCGGGACAGGGAGAGACAATCAGCCCCAGCATTTT. This sequence encodes CASSLIGTGRDNQPQHF.

The V and J genes are TRBV11-2 and TRBJ2-7; TRBD1 is a possible D gene (6 bases). CDR3 size: 16 residues. Trimming stripped 3 bases from V and 6 bases from J, with 21 bases between. Looked up from germline, CDR1 is SGHAT and CDR2 is FQNNGV. Written as DNA, the CDR3 is TGTGCCAGCAGCTTTACTTTCTCGGTAGGGGGTTCCGAGCAGTACTTC. Translation gives CASSFTFSVGGSEQYF.

CDR3: CASSIAISTGIYEQYF. CDR3 coding DNA: TGTGCCAGTAGTATAGCGATTTCCACCGGGATCTACGAGCAGTACTTC. The genes are TRBV19 and TRBJ2-7, with D possibly being TRBD2 (5 bases). Germline-derived CDR1 and CDR2 are LNHDA and SQIVND (reference sequence). Trimming left V 1 base short and J 3 bases short, with 16 bases between. This CDR3 has 16 amino acids.

The genes are TRBV2 and TRBJ1-5; D might be TRBD1 (5 bases). There are 13 residues in the CDR3. Germline values: CDR1 SNHLY, CDR2 FYNNEI. The germline V and J ends were trimmed by 9 bases and 3 bases, with 12 bases remaining between them. The CDR3 DNA follows: TGTGCCAGTTCGGACATGCCCAATCAGCCCCAGCATTTT. Its protein is CASSDMPNQPQHF. Drawing the rest from reference TRBV2 and TRBJ1-5, the complete variable domain is EPEVTQTPSHQVTQMGQEVILRCVPISNHLYFYWYRQILGQKVEFLVSFYNNEISEKSEIFDDQFSVERPDGSNFTLKIRSTKLEDSAMYFCASSDMPNQPQHFGDGTRLSIL.

V and J are TRBV7-3 and TRBJ2-5; D may be TRBD2 (6 bases). This CDR3 is 14 amino acids long. CDR1 and CDR2 from the germline V gene are SGHTA and FQGTGA. V was shortened by 1 base and J by 3 bases, with 9 bases between the two germline ends. The DNA of the CDR3 is TGTGCCAGCAGCTTAAATGGCGGGAAAGAGACCCAGTACTTC. Its protein is CASSLNGGKETQYF.

J is TRBJ1-2 and V is TRBV14; D might be TRBD1 (6 bases). The V end was cut by 0 bases, the J end by 3 bases, with 11 bases between. The CDR3 is made up of 15 amino acids. The germline CDR1 and CDR2 sequences are SGHDN and FVKESK. The CDR3 sequence: CASSQEKQGDYGYTF. The CDR3 DNA follows: TGTGCCAGCAGCCAAGAAAAACAGGGAGACTATGGCTACACCTTC.

This chain connects TRBV5-1 to TRBJ2-5; 8 bases map to TRBD1. This CDR3 has 15 residues. Trimming cost V 2 bases and J 2 bases; bases outside gene matches: 5. Germline V gene lookup returns CDR1 SGHRS and CDR2 YFSETQ. The CDR3 bases are TGCGCCAGCAGCTTCCAGGGGGCGAAACAAGAGACCCAGTACTTC. Its translation is CASSFQGAKQETQYF.

This clone was seen a single time. The chain employs TRBV4-2 and TRBJ2-2; 7 positions agree with TRBD2. CDR1 and CDR2 (germline): LGHNA, YNFKEQ. The CDR3 runs to 14 residues. V lost 1 base, J lost 6 bases, and 2 bases stayed unmatched. The chain's CDR3 is CASSQAGGSGELFF. CDR3 nucleotide sequence: TGTGCCAGCAGCCAAGCGGGGGGTTCCGGGGAGCTGTTTTTT.

The rearrangement uses TRBV4-2 and TRBJ2-7; 7 bases agree with TRBD2. With 3 bases clipped from V and 4 bases from J, the junction kept 6 bases outside the gene matches. The CDR3 is 14 residues long. Germline V gene sequence: CDR1 LGHNA, CDR2 YNFKEQ. CDR3 amino acids: CASSHRAGPYEQYF. The DNA for the CDR3 is TGTGCCAGCAGCCACAGAGCGGGACCGTACGAGCAGTACTTC.

The V call is TRBV27, the J call TRBJ1-1, with 7 positions matching TRBD1. V lost 4 bases to trimming and J lost 6 bases; unmatched junction nucleotides: 11. The CDR3 runs to 15 residues. Germline V gene lookup returns CDR1 MNHEY and CDR2 SMNVEV (reference sequence). The CDR3 sequence: CASSSPNRGWPEAFF. CDR3 nucleotides: TGTGCCAGCAGTTCTCCAAACAGGGGATGGCCTGAAGCTTTCTTT.

The rearrangement joins TRBV4-2 to TRBJ1-6; D is unclear. CDR1 and CDR2 from the germline V gene are LGHNA and YNFKEQ. The CDR3 sequence is 14 residues long. The V gene lost 0 bases and the J gene lost 9 bases, with 9 bases spanning the gap. CDR3 nucleotides: TGTGCCAGCAGCCAAGATCGGAGTCGTTCACCCCTCCACTTT. This sequence encodes CASSQDRSRSPLHF.

This clone was counted a few times. The CDR3 nucleotides are TGCGCCAGCAGCCAAGAGGGGGATTGGGACACTGAAGCTTTCTTT. This encodes CASSQEGDWDTEAFF. The rearrangement uses TRBV5-1 and TRBJ1-1, with D possibly TRBD1 on 6 matching bases. V shed 4 bases and J shed 3 bases, with 16 bases lying between them. Germline CDR1 reads SGHRS; CDR2 reads YFSETQ. The CDR3 loop spans 15 amino acids. Combining the CDR3 with reference TRBV5-1 and TRBJ1-1 gives the whole variable domain KAGVTQTPRYLIKTRGQQVTLSCSPISGHRSVSWYQQTPGQGLQFLFEYFSETQRNKGNFPGRFSGRQFSNSRSEMNVSTLELGDSALYLCASSQEGDWDTEAFFGQGTRLTVV.

This clone was seen only once. The chain carries TRBV7-2 and TRBJ1-2, with 7 bases fitting TRBD1. CDR3 length: 16 residues. Trimming took 1 base from V and 0 from J; bases not matched to a gene: 5. Germline assignment: CDR1 SGHTA and CDR2 FQGNSA. CDR3 amino acids: CASSLGGQYSNYGYTF. The CDR3 DNA reads TGTGCCAGCAGCTTAGGGGGACAGTACTCTAACTATGGCTACACCTTC.

The chain recombines TRBV6-4 with TRBJ2-2; TRBD2 aligns across 7 bases. CDR1 and CDR2 from the germline V gene are MRHNA and SNTAGT. V trimming: 2 bases; J trimming: 6 bases; junction bases outside the gene matches: 3. The CDR3 spans 14 residues. Written as DNA, the CDR3 is TGTGCCAGCAGTGACGGGCTAGCGGCCGGGGAGCTGTTTTTT. Translated: CASSDGLAAGELFF.

This chain uses TRBV10-3 with TRBJ1-1; 7 bases are shared with TRBD1. In germline, CDR1 is ENHRY, CDR2 SYGVKD. Germline trimming cut 10 bases from V and 0 bases from J; bases unmatched to any gene: 8. This CDR3 is built from 14 residues. The CDR3 region has the DNA TGTGCCACTAGACAGGGCCACATGAACACTGAAGCTTTCTTT. It specifies CATRQGHMNTEAFF.

The J gene is TRBJ2-7, the V gene TRBV7-8; the D gene is possibly TRBD2 (5 bases). The V end lost 2 bases, the J end lost 7 bases, and 15 bases lay between the germline ends. This CDR3 spans 14 amino acids. From germline, CDR1 is SGHVS and CDR2 FQNEAQ. This CDR3 is CASSLTGNIPEQYF. CDR3 coding DNA: TGTGCCAGCAGCTTAACCGGGAATATCCCGGAGCAGTACTTC. The entire variable domain, with the rest obtained from reference TRBV7-8 and TRBJ2-7, is as follows: GAGVSQSPRYKVAKRGQDVALRCDPISGHVSLFWYQQALGQGPEFLTYFQNEAQLDKSGLPSDRFFAERPEGSVSTLKIQRTQQEDSAVYLCASSLTGNIPEQYFGPGTRLTVT.